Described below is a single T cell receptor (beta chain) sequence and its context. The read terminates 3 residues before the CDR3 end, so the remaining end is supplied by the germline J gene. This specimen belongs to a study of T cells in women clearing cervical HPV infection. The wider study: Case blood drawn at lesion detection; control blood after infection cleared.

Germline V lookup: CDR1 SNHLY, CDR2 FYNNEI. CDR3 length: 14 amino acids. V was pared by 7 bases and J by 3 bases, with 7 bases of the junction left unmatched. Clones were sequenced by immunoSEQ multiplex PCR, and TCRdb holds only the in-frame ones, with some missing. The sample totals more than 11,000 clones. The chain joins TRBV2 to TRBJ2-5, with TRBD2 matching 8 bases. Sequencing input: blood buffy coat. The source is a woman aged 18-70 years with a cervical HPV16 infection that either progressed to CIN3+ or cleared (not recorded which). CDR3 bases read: TGTGCCAGCACCCCCGGTAGCGGGGAAGAGACC. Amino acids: CASTPGSGEET. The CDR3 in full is CASTPGSGEETQYF.